Listed below are T cell receptor beta chains from one sample, sequenced in a study of response to subunit inactivated influenza vaccine. A single record per CDR3 protein comes from TCRdb applying MiXCR to the RT-PCR reads. The repertoire holds about 520,000 distinct CDR3 sequences, about 25% seen once, with under 2.5% in the top ten. Sequencing was performed on CD4+ T cells sorted from PBMCs, taken 5 days after vaccination. The receptors were sampled from a middle-aged man who received an inactivated influenza vaccine. Each CDR3 is given with its conserved first and last residue.

v_gene	j_gene	CDR3aa
TRBV11-2	TRBJ1-3	CASSPGQGAGNTIYF
TRBV5-1	TRBJ2-2	CASANAGTGVTGELFF
TRBV7-2	TRBJ2-3	CASSPRSGGREGYTQYF
TRBV6-1	TRBJ2-5	CASTGMTGGGETQYF
TRBV6-1	TRBJ2-1	CASSEFGGWGEQFF
TRBV6-1	TRBJ1-4	CASSAGTKNEKLFF
TRBV24-1	TRBJ2-7	CATSDGTGPYEQYF
TRBV12-3/TRBV12-4	TRBJ2-7	CASTQTLELRYF
TRBV6-5	TRBJ2-5	CASSYDSGKETQYF
TRBV7-2	TRBJ2-1	CASTRRTGLDEQFF
TRBV2	TRBJ1-6	CASGQGQNSPLHF
TRBV29-1	TRBJ2-1	CSADSGATSSYNEQFF
TRBV20-1	TRBJ2-2	CSARAGGSTGELFF
TRBV6-1	TRBJ2-7	CASSERTGAHEQYF